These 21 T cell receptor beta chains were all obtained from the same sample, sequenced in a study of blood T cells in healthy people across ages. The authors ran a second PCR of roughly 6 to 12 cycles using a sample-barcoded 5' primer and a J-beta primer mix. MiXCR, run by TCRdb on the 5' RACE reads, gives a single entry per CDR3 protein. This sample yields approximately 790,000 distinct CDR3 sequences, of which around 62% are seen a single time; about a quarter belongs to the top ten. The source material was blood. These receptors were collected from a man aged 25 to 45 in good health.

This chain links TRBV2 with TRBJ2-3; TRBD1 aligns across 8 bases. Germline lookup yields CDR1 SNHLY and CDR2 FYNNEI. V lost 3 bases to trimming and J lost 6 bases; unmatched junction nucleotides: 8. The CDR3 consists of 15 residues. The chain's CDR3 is CASSEDWTGSDTQYF. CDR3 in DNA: TGTGCCAGCAGTGAGGACTGGACAGGGTCGGATACGCAGTATTTT.

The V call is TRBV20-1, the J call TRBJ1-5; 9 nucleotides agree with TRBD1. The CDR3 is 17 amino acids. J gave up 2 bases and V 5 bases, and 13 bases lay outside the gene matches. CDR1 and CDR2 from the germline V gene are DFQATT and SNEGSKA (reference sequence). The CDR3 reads CSALPGQGTVGNQPQHF. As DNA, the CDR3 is TGCAGTGCTCTTCCGGGACAGGGTACGGTGGGCAATCAGCCCCAGCATTTT.

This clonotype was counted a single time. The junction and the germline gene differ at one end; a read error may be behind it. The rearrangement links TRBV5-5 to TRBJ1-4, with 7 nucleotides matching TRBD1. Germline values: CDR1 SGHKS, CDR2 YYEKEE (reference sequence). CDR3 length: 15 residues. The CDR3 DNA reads TGTGCCAGCAGCTTGGAAACCCAGGGGGATGAAAAACCGTTTTTT. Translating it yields CASSLETQGDEKPFF.

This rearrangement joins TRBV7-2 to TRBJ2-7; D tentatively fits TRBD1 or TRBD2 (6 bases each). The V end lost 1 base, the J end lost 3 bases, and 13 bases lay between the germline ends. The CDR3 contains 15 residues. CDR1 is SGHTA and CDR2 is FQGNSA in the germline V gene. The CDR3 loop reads CASSLGLGGDYEQYF. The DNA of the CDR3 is TGTGCCAGCAGCTTAGGCCTCGGGGGCGACTACGAGCAGTACTTC. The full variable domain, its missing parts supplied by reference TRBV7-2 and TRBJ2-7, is GAGVSQSPSNKVTEKGKDVELRCDPISGHTALYWYRQSLGQGLEFLIYFQGNSAPDKSGLPSDRFSAERTGGSVSTLTIQRTQQEDSAVYLCASSLGLGGDYEQYFGPGTRLTVT.

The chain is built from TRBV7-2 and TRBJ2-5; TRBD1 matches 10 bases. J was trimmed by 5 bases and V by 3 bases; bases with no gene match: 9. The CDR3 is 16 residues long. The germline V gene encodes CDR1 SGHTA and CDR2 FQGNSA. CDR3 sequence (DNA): TGTGCCAGCAGCTTTATAAGGGGACAGGGGTGGGAGACCCAGTACTTC. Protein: CASSFIRGQGWETQYF.

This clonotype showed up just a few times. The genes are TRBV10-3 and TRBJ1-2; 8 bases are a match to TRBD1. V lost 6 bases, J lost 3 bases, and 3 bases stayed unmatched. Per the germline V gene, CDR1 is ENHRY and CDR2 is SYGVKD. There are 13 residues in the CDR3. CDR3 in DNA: TGTGCCATCAGGGACAGGGATGACTATGGCTACACCTTC. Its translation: CAIRDRDDYGYTF.

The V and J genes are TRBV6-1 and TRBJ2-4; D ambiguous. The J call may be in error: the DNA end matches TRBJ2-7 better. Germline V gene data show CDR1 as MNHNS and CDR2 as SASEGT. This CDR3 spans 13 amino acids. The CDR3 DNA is TGTGCCAGCAGTGTCTTTGAAGCCTACGAGCAGTACTTC. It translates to CASSVFEAYEQYF.

The CDR3 spells CSVPGSPGYTF. Written as DNA, the CDR3 is TGCAGCGTTCCAGGCAGCCCTGGCTACACCTTC. V gene TRBV29-1 combines with J gene TRBJ1-2; D is uncertain. The V gene lost 5 bases and the J gene lost 7 bases, with 11 bases spanning the gap. Germline V lookup: CDR1 SQVTM, CDR2 ANQGSEA. There are 11 residues in the CDR3.

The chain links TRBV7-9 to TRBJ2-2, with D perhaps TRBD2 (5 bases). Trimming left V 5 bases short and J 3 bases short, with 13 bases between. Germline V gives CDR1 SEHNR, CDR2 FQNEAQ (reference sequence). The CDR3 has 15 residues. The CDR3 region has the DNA TGTGCCAGCAGCCCAACGGGGTGGGACACCGGGGAGCTGTTTTTT. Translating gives CASSPTGWDTGELFF. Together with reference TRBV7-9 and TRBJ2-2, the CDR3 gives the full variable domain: DTGVSQNPRHKITKRGQNVTFRCDPISEHNRLYWYRQTLGQGPEFLTYFQNEAQLEKSRLLSDRFSAERPKGSFSTLEIQRTEQGDSAMYLCASSPTGWDTGELFFGEGSRLTVL.

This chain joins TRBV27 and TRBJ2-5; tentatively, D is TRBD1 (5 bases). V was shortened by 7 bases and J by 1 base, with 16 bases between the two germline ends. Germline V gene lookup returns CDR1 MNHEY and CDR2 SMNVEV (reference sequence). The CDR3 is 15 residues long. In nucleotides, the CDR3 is TGTGCCAGCATGAAGGGTTGGACAACCCAAGAGACCCAGTACTTC. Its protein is CASMKGWTTQETQYF.

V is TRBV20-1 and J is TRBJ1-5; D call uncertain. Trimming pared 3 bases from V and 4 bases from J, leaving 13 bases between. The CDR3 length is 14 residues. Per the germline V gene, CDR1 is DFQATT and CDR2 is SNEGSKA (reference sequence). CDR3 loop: CSASEGRRNQPQHF. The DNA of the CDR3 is TGCAGTGCTAGTGAGGGAAGGCGGAATCAGCCCCAGCATTTT.

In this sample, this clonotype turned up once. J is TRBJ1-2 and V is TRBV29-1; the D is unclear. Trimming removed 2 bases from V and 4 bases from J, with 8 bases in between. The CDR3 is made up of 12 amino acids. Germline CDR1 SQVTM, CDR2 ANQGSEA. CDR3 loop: CSVESLVYGYTF. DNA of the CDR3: TGCAGCGTTGAAAGCCTTGTCTATGGCTACACCTTC.

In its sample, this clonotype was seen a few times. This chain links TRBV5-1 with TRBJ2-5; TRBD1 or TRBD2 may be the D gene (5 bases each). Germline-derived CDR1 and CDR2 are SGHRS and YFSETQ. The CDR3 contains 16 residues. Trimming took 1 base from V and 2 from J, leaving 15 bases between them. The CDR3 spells CASSLTPGPTQETQYF. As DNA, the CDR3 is TGCGCCAGCAGCTTGACCCCGGGGCCCACGCAAGAGACCCAGTACTTC.

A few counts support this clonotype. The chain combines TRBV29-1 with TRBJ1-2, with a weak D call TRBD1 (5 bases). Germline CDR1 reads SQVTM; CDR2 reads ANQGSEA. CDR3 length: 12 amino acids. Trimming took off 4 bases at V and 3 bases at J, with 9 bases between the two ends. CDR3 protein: CSVVRGDYGYTF. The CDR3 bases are TGCAGCGTTGTGAGGGGCGACTATGGCTACACCTTC.

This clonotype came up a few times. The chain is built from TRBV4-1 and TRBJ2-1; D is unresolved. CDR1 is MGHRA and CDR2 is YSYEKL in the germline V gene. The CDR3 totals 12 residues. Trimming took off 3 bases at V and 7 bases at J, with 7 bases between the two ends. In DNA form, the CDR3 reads TGCGCCAGCAGCCATTTAGGGAATGAGCAGTTCTTC. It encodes CASSHLGNEQFF.

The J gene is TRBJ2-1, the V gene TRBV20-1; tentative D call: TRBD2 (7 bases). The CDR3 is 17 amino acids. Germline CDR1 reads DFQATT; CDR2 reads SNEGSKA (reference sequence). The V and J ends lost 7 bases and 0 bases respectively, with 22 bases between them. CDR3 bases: TGCAGTGGGAGGGGGGGCGATTCGCTTACCTCCTACAATGAGCAGTTCTTC. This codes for CSGRGGDSLTSYNEQFF.

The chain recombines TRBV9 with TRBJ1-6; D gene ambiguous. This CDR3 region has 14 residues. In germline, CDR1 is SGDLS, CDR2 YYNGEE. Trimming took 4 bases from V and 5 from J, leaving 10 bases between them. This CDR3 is CASSPRLNNSPLHF. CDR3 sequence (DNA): TGTGCCAGCAGCCCCCGACTGAATAATTCACCCCTCCACTTT.

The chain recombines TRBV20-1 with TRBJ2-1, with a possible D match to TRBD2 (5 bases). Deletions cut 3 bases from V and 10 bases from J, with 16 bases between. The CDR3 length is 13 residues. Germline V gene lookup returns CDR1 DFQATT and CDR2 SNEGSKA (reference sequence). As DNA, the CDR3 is TGCAGTGCTAGTGACTCGGGGTTTGGGGAGCAGTTCTTC. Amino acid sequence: CSASDSGFGEQFF.

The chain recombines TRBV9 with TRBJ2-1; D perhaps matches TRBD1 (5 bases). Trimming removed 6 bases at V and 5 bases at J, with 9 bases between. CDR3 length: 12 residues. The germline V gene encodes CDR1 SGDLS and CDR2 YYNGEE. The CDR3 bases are TGTGCCAGCAAGGGGCCGAACAATGAGCAGTTCTTC. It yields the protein CASKGPNNEQFF.

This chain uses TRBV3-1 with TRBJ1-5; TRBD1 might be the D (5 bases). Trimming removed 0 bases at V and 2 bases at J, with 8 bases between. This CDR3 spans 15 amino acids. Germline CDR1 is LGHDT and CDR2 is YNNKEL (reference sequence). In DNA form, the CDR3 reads TGTGCCAGCAGCCAAGATATAGGGGGCAATCAGCCCCAGCATTTT. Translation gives CASSQDIGGNQPQHF.

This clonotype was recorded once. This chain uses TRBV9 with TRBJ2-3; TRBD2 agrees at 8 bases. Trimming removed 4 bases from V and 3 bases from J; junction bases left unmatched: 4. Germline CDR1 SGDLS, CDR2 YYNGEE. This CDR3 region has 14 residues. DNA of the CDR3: TGTGCCAGCAGCTTCGGGGGGGAAACAGATACGCAGTATTTT. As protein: CASSFGGETDTQYF.